This T cell receptor beta chain is from a study of T-cell reconstitution after alpha-beta-depleted transplantation in children listed by TCRdb under 2016. Regarding the complete study: Using TCR repertoire profiling, the study quantitatively followed how T-cell immune reconstitution unfolded in children after TCRalphabeta/CD19-depleted allogeneic hematopoietic cell transplantation.

V was cut back by 3 bases and J by 4 bases, leaving a gap of 6 bases between them. The germline V gene yields MNHNS for CDR1 and SASEGT for CDR2. The CDR3 has 12 amino acids, counting the end cysteine and phenylalanine. The CDR3 DNA has 36 bases and is translated from base 1. The library was produced with PCR. Sequenced on an Illumina HiSeq 2500. TCR libraries were prepared with molecular barcoding, using unique molecular identifiers to normalize TCRbeta repertoire quantification. TCRdb took the public reads, trimmed them with fastp at Q25, ran MiXCR for clone calling and kept in-frame beta chains. Merged by CDR3 protein, the rows form single entries marked with the most common genes and DNA. The sample profile shows around 600,000 distinct CDR3 sequences; around a sixth of them were found once. Clones ranked in the top ten supply 0.85% to 1.3% of the sample. This clonotype was seen ten or more times. The clone's antigen remains unknown. Base qualities are not recorded, but no much larger clone differs from it by a single base.

The V and J genes are TRBV6-1 and TRBJ1-2, with a weak D call of TRBD1 (5 bases match). This TCR derives from a human donor who donated a stem cell graft to a child with acute myeloid leukemia. Material: PBMCs from the stem cell graft donor, obtained from the stem cell graft. In nucleotide form, the sequence is TGTGCCAGCAGTGATGGGGCCTATGGCTACACCTTC. Its amino acids are CASSDGAYGYTF.